The entry that follows covers one TCR beta chain sequence. Sequence at one end of the junction differs from germline and may be a read error. This record belongs to a study of identical twins. Germline V gene lookup returns CDR1 SQVTM and CDR2 ANQGSEA. This CDR3 region has 13 residues. Every one of the donors was a healthy Caucasian. Each CDR3 protein gets one entry after TCRdb re-called the 5' RACE reads with MiXCR. Here the sample spans approximately 890,000 distinct CDR3 sequences, roughly an eighth being singletons. This sample also appeared in a second study, on yellow fever vaccine responses in identical twins.

The source is a woman aged 18-35 years in good health. The V gene is TRBV29-1, the J gene TRBJ2-3, with D perhaps TRBD2 (5 bases). The sequencing input was PBMCs. The CDR3 DNA is TGCAGCGGTGAACCGGGGAGCGCAGATACGCAGTATTTT. It yields the protein CSGEPGSADTQYF.